A single sample is the source of the 25 T cell receptor beta chains below, sequenced in a study of long-term antiretroviral therapy in people with HIV. At survey level, the immunoSEQ assay was run in its v3.0 version. TCRdb keeps only in-frame clones here, not all; method: immunoSEQ multiplex PCR. The table has tens of thousands of clones, about 94% seen once. Sequencing was performed on unsorted PBMCs, taken 7.3 to 7.5 years after starting antiretroviral therapy. The receptors derive from a man in his forties or fifties with HIV.

This chain joins TRBV10-3 and TRBJ2-2, with D possibly being TRBD2 (6 bases). V lost 6 bases and J lost 2, with 16 bases in between. This CDR3 spans 16 amino acids. Germline V lookup: CDR1 ENHRY, CDR2 SYGVKD. The CDR3 nucleotides read TGTGCCATCAGAGGGACTTCCGCCATTAACACCGGGGAGCTGTTTTTT. Its protein is CAIRGTSAINTGELFF.

The genes are TRBV6-1 and TRBJ1-1, with D possibly being TRBD1 (5 bases). This CDR3 is built from 15 residues. Germline V gene lookup returns CDR1 MNHNS and CDR2 SASEGT. Between the trimmed V and J ends, which lost 1 base and 2 bases, there was a span of 11 bases. Here the CDR3 DNA reads TGTGCCAGCAGTGAAGAGGGACTTTATAACACTGAAGCTTTCTTT. Its protein product is CASSEEGLYNTEAFF.

The chain has TRBV30 and TRBJ2-7; D gene uncertain. The CDR3 spans 12 residues. Germline V gives CDR1 GTSNPN, CDR2 SVGIG (reference sequence). Trimming shortened V by 0 bases and J by 1 base, and 4 bases separated the two germline ends. CDR3 nucleotides: TGTGCCTGGAGTGTACAATCCTACGAGCAGTACTTC. Amino acid sequence: CAWSVQSYEQYF.

This chain links TRBV2 with TRBJ1-5, with unresolved D. Trimming removed 1 base at V and 0 bases at J, with 4 bases between. Germline V gene lookup returns CDR1 SNHLY and CDR2 FYNNEI. The CDR3 runs 14 residues. CDR3 nucleotide sequence: TGTGCCAGCAGTGAAGGGAATAGCAATCAGCCCCAGCATTTT. This codes for CASSEGNSNQPQHF. Using reference TRBV2 and TRBJ1-5 for the parts outside the CDR3, the full variable domain is EPEVTQTPSHQVTQMGQEVILRCVPISNHLYFYWYRQILGQKVEFLVSFYNNEISEKSEIFDDQFSVERPDGSNFTLKIRSTKLEDSAMYFCASSEGNSNQPQHFGDGTRLSIL.

The V gene is TRBV2, the J gene TRBJ2-3; perhaps TRBD1 as D (6 bases). The V end lost 5 bases, the J end lost 0 bases, and 9 bases lay between the germline ends. The CDR3 consists of 14 residues. The germline gives CDR1 SNHLY, CDR2 FYNNEI. The CDR3 loop is CASSLTGSTDTQYF. CDR3 nucleotide sequence: TGTGCCAGCAGTTTGACAGGTAGCACAGATACGCAGTATTTT.

J is TRBJ1-5 and V is TRBV4-3, with a possible D match to TRBD1 (5 bases). The CDR3 is made up of 15 amino acids. Germline loops: CDR1 LGHNA, CDR2 YSLEER. With 2 bases removed from V and 7 bases from J, the gap between germline ends came to 15 bases. For the CDR3, the DNA is TGCGCCAGCAGCCAATTAAAGGGGAGCGGCCAGCCCCAGCATTTT. It translates to CASSQLKGSGQPQHF.

This chain links TRBV6-5 with TRBJ1-3; 9 bases agree with TRBD1. This CDR3 has 15 amino acids. The V gene's germline CDR1 is MNHEY and CDR2 SVGAGI. The V segment lost 6 bases and the J segment 5 bases; nucleotides outside the gene matches: 8. Written as DNA, the CDR3 is TGTGCCAGCAGAACACTAACAGGGGGCAGAAACACCATATATTTT. Encoded protein: CASRTLTGGRNTIYF.

The V gene is TRBV7-2, the J gene TRBJ2-5; D is uncertain. The ends were cut back, 3 bases at V and 1 base at J, with 9 bases in the middle. The CDR3 loop spans 14 amino acids. The V gene's germline CDR1 is SGHTA and CDR2 FQGNSA. In DNA form, the CDR3 reads TGTGCCAGCAGCTTCCGCGGCCCCCAAGAGACCCAGTACTTC. Encoded protein: CASSFRGPQETQYF. Full variable domain (outside the CDR3, taken from reference TRBV7-2 and TRBJ2-5): GAGVSQSPSNKVTEKGKDVELRCDPISGHTALYWYRQSLGQGLEFLIYFQGNSAPDKSGLPSDRFSAERTGGSVSTLTIQRTQQEDSAVYLCASSFRGPQETQYFGPGTRLLVL.

The chain carries TRBV7-2 and TRBJ2-2; D gene unclear. Trimming removed 2 bases at V and 5 bases at J, with 9 bases between. The CDR3 is made up of 14 amino acids. Germline CDR1 and CDR2: SGHTA and FQGNSA. In nucleotides, the CDR3 is TGTGCCAGCAGCTTAAAATCAGGAACCGGGGAGCTGTTTTTT. Protein sequence: CASSLKSGTGELFF.

V is TRBV29-1 and J is TRBJ2-5; the match to TRBD1 covers 10 bases. Germline values: CDR1 SQVTM, CDR2 ANQGSEA. V dropped 4 bases and J dropped 4; count of bases not matched to a gene: 6. The CDR3 consists of 14 residues. DNA for the CDR3: TGCAGCGTTGGGACAGGGGGTCCGGGAGAGACCCAGTACTTC. It codes for CSVGTGGPGETQYF.

CDR3 sequence reads: CASSFRSGSNTGELFF. CDR3 nucleotides: TGTGCCAGCAGCTTCCGCAGCGGGAGCAACACCGGGGAGCTGTTTTTT. The chain uses TRBV11-3 and TRBJ2-2; 8 bases align to TRBD2. Germline trimming cut 3 bases from V and 2 bases from J; bases unmatched to any gene: 5. Germline assignment: CDR1 SGHNT and CDR2 YENEEA. The CDR3 runs 16 residues.

The V and J genes are TRBV6-4 and TRBJ2-1; D is possibly TRBD2 (7 bases). Germline V gene lookup returns CDR1 MRHNA and CDR2 SNTAGT. The CDR3 is made up of 15 amino acids. V was cut by 2 bases and J by 6 bases, with 14 bases left in between. As DNA, the CDR3 is TGTGCCAGCAGTGACGTGGGGGGGCCCGGCAATGAGCAGTTCTTC. Amino acid sequence: CASSDVGGPGNEQFF.

CDR3 bases: TGTGCCAGCAGTGAGTCATGGGTTACTAGCGGGGGCACCGAGTACGAGCAGTACTTC. Translation: CASSESWVTSGGTEYEQYF. The J gene is TRBJ2-7, the V gene TRBV6-1; 11 bases are shared with TRBD2. This CDR3 contains 19 residues. Germline-derived CDR1 and CDR2 are MNHNS and SASEGT. V shed 3 bases, J shed 4 bases, and the junction held 17 bases outside the gene matches.

V and J are TRBV5-5 and TRBJ1-4, with 7 bases fitting TRBD1. CDR3 length: 15 amino acids. The germline V gene has CDR1 SGHKS and CDR2 YYEKEE (reference sequence). V dropped 4 bases and J dropped 3; count of bases not matched to a gene: 6. For the CDR3, the DNA is TGTGCCAGCAGCCCAGGGGGTGTGCCTAATGAAAAACTGTTTTTT. It yields the protein CASSPGGVPNEKLFF.

This chain links TRBV4-1 with TRBJ2-7; D is undetermined. Germline assignment: CDR1 MGHRA and CDR2 YSYEKL. The V end was cut by 2 bases, the J end by 3 bases, with 11 bases between. The CDR3 totals 14 residues. The CDR3 region is CASSQFVRDYEQYF. CDR3 nucleotides: TGCGCCAGCAGCCAATTTGTCCGAGACTACGAGCAGTACTTC.

The chain joins TRBV5-4 to TRBJ2-4, with D possibly matching TRBD2 (5 bases). Deletions cut 0 bases from V and 0 bases from J, with 10 bases between. The CDR3 spans 16 residues. CDR1 SGHNT and CDR2 YYREEE come from the germline V gene (reference sequence). The CDR3 coding sequence is TGTGCCAGCAGCTTGGACGGGAAGCTAGCCAAAAACATTCAGTACTTC. Its translation is CASSLDGKLAKNIQYF.

The V call is TRBV30, the J call TRBJ2-7; tentative D call: TRBD1 (6 bases). The germline V gene encodes CDR1 GTSNPN and CDR2 SVGIG (reference sequence). With 0 bases removed from V and 5 bases from J, the gap between germline ends came to 17 bases. This CDR3 has 15 amino acids. The CDR3 DNA reads as TGTGCCTGGAGTGTAGGTAGGGGGTTATTGGACGAGCAGTACTTC. It encodes CAWSVGRGLLDEQYF.

The chain recombines TRBV9 with TRBJ2-7; possible D gene TRBD1, 5 bases. The CDR3 has 14 amino acids. Germline values: CDR1 SGDLS, CDR2 YYNGEE. The germline V and J ends were trimmed by 0 bases and 1 base, with 8 bases remaining between them. In DNA form, the CDR3 reads TGTGCCAGCAGCGTAGAGGGGTTATCCTACGAGCAGTACTTC. Protein sequence: CASSVEGLSYEQYF.

Here the CDR3 DNA reads TGCAGCGGGGCAGGGCCTAGCTCCTACAATGAGCAGTTCTTC. The encoded protein is CSGAGPSSYNEQFF. This chain joins TRBV29-1 and TRBJ2-1; D is possibly TRBD1 (5 bases). Germline values: CDR1 SQVTM, CDR2 ANQGSEA. The CDR3 loop spans 14 amino acids. V dropped 7 bases and J dropped 0 bases, with 13 bases sitting between them.

The CDR3 loop is CASSADRANEKLFF. CDR3 bases: TGTGCCAGCAGTGCCGACAGGGCTAATGAAAAACTGTTTTTT. V is TRBV2 and J is TRBJ1-4; 7 nucleotides match TRBD1. Germline V gene sequence: CDR1 SNHLY, CDR2 FYNNEI. The CDR3 is made up of 14 amino acids. Trimming at V came to 4 bases and at J to 3 bases, leaving 2 bases not matched to a gene.

V usage is TRBV19 and J usage is TRBJ1-1, with D uncertain. The germline CDR1 and CDR2 sequences are LNHDA and SQIVND (reference sequence). Trimming took off 4 bases at V and 5 bases at J, with 11 bases between the two ends. This CDR3 is built from 13 residues. The CDR3 loop is CASSTRPRTEAFF. CDR3 bases: TGTGCCAGTAGTACGCGGCCGAGGACTGAAGCTTTCTTT.

The genes are TRBV6-1 and TRBJ1-6; D possibly corresponds to TRBD1 (6 bases). Germline values: CDR1 MNHNS, CDR2 SASEGT. The CDR3 runs 15 residues. Deletions cut 7 bases from V and 0 bases from J, with 10 bases between. This CDR3 reads CASKQDSSYNSPLHF. The CDR3 DNA reads as TGTGCCAGCAAACAGGACAGCTCCTATAATTCACCCCTCCACTTT.

For the CDR3, the DNA is TGTGCCAGCAGTCCCGGGGAGGTGGTCTATGGCTACACCTTC. Translated: CASSPGEVVYGYTF. The chain is built from TRBV5-6 and TRBJ1-2, with unresolved D. Germline CDR1 SGHDT, CDR2 YYEEEE. CDR3 length: 14 amino acids. The V gene lost 5 bases and the J gene lost 4 bases, with 15 bases spanning the gap. The whole variable domain, remainder taken from reference TRBV5-6 and TRBJ1-2, is DAGVTQSPTHLIKTRGQQVTLRCSPKSGHDTVSWYQQALGQGPQFIFQYYEEEERQRGNFPDRFSGHQFPNYSSELNVNALLLGDSALYLCASSPGEVVYGYTFGSGTRLTVV.

The chain recombines TRBV30 with TRBJ2-1; TRBD2 might be the D (5 bases). V was clipped by 3 bases and J by 9 bases, with 15 bases between them. The CDR3 has 13 residues. Germline V gives CDR1 GTSNPN, CDR2 SVGIG (reference sequence). CDR3 DNA: TGTGCCTGGAGCGACAAGAGGGAAGGTGAGCAGTTCTTC. This translates into CAWSDKREGEQFF. Supplemented by reference TRBV30 and TRBJ2-1, the full variable domain reads SQTIHQWPATLVQPVGSPLSLECTVEGTSNPNLYWYRQAAGRGLQLLFYSVGIGQISSEVPQNLSASRPQDRQFILSSKKLLLSDSGFYLCAWSDKREGEQFFGPGTRLTVL.

The chain's CDR3 is CASSRGNEKLFF. The CDR3 bases are TGTGCCAGTAGTCGTGGAAATGAAAAACTGTTTTTT. The V and J genes are TRBV19 and TRBJ1-4; D is ambiguous. There are 12 residues in the CDR3. The germline V gene has CDR1 LNHDA and CDR2 SQIVND (reference sequence). V lost 5 bases to trimming and J lost 5 bases, with 6 bases between them.